These 13 T cell receptor beta chains share one sample of origin, sequenced in a study of diagnostic markers for celiac disease. TCRdb reprocessed the reads; each CDR3 protein has one entry and no DNA is given. The sample is made up of hundreds of distinct CDR3 sequences, and the top ten hold approximately 60% of it. Sequenced: either unsorted cells or a sorted T cell fraction (not recorded which). All receptors derive from a human donor.

By frequency, this clonotype registers medium-sized. The chain carries TRBV13 and TRBJ1-1; TCRdb designates TRBD1, a call that cannot be tested without DNA. The germline gives CDR1 PRHDT, CDR2 FYEKMQ (reference sequence). This CDR3 spans 14 amino acids. This CDR3 reads CASSGTVLNTEAFF.

This chain links TRBV9 with TRBJ1-4; absent DNA, TCRdb's TRBD1 call cannot be checked. CDR1 and CDR2 (germline): SGDLS, YYNGEE. The CDR3 runs to 18 residues. CDR3 sequence reads: CASSPGTGGISKREKLFF.

V is TRBV4-3 and J is TRBJ2-7; TCRdb lists TRBD1, though no DNA is available to test this call. Germline CDR1 and CDR2: LGHNA and YSLEER. The CDR3 sequence is 13 residues long. The CDR3 sequence is CASSHGRGYEQYF.

The chain carries TRBV2 and TRBJ2-1; TCRdb reports TRBD1, a call that lacks DNA to check it against. The CDR3 has 15 residues. Germline V CDR1 and CDR2: SNHLY, FYNNEI. This chain's CDR3 is CASTSDRGGDNEQFF.

This clonotype is medium-sized by frequency. The chain carries TRBV30 and TRBJ1-1; the TCRdb call, TRBD1, lacks DNA for checking. CDR3 length: 13 amino acids. Germline lookup yields CDR1 GTSNPN and CDR2 SVGIG (reference sequence). The CDR3 sequence is CAWDSWADTEAFF.

Measured by frequency, this clonotype is large. The CDR3: CASHQRVSGTEAFF. This chain connects TRBV28 to TRBJ1-1. Germline V gene data show CDR1 as MDHEN and CDR2 as SYDVKM. The CDR3 extends over 14 amino acids.

The chain employs TRBV25-1 and TRBJ1-1. There are 14 residues in the CDR3. CDR1 MGHDK and CDR2 SYGVNS come from the germline V gene. The CDR3 sequence is CASSEYWGTTEAFF. The variable domain in full, completed from reference TRBV25-1 and TRBJ1-1, reads EADIYQTPRYLVIGTGKKITLECSQTMGHDKMYWYQQDPGMELHLIHYSYGVNSTEKGDLSSESTVSRIRTEHFPLTLESARPSHTSQYLCASSEYWGTTEAFFGQGTRLTVV.

Its frequency marks this clonotype as medium-sized. The chain employs TRBV28 and TRBJ1-1; the D gene TCRdb calls, TRBD1, cannot be checked with no DNA. CDR1 and CDR2 (germline): MDHEN, SYDVKM. CDR3 length equals 12 residues. CDR3 protein: CASSAGRTEAFF. Full variable domain (missing parts from reference TRBV28 and TRBJ1-1): DVKVTQSSRYLVKRTGEKVFLECVQDMDHENMFWYRQDPGLGLRLIYFSYDVKMKEKGDIPEGYSVSREKKERFSLILESASTNQTSMYLCASSAGRTEAFFGQGTRLTVV.

This chain links TRBV5-1 with TRBJ1-2; TCRdb indicates TRBD1, and absent DNA this call remains unverified. Germline loops: CDR1 SGHRS, CDR2 YFSETQ. The CDR3 is made up of 15 amino acids. CDR3: CASSAQGQIRYGYTF.

This clonotype ranks as medium-sized in terms of frequency. The rearrangement uses TRBV11-3 and TRBJ2-7; TCRdb reports TRBD2, a call that lacks DNA to check it against. The CDR3 covers 13 residues. CDR1 SGHNT and CDR2 YENEEA come from the germline V gene. CDR3 sequence: CASSLGGSGEQYF.

The V gene is TRBV10-1, the J gene TRBJ1-1. The CDR3 spans 13 residues. CDR1 is WNHNN, CDR2 SYGVQD, per germline (reference sequence). This CDR3 reads CASSESQSTEAFF.

This clonotype ranks as hyperexpanded in terms of frequency. This sequence joins TRBV28 and TRBJ1-1; absent DNA, TCRdb's TRBD1 call cannot be checked. The germline CDR1 and CDR2 sequences are MDHEN and SYDVKM. The CDR3 length is 17 residues. CDR3 sequence reads: CASSTSPGHTGDTEAFF.

This chain connects TRBV25-1 to TRBJ1-2; TCRdb names TRBD1, which stays unverified in the absence of DNA. The germline CDR1 and CDR2 sequences are MGHDK and SYGVNS. This CDR3 is 14 amino acids long. The chain's CDR3 is CASSASDRGFGYTF.